A single sample is the source of the 15 T cell receptor beta chains below, sequenced in a study of early T cells in non-severe SARS-CoV-2 infection. One entry per CDR3 protein, called by TCRdb with MiXCR from the 5' RACE reads. This table has tens of thousands of distinct CDR3 sequences, approximately 9.3% appearing once. Sequenced material: whole blood. These receptors originate from an adult who was a healthcare worker with PCR-confirmed SARS-CoV-2 infection or an uninfected control (not recorded which).

This clonotype has more than one count but fewer than ten. The rearrangement links TRBV3-1 to TRBJ1-5, with 7 bases matching TRBD1. Germline trimming cut 3 bases from V and 4 bases from J; bases unmatched to any gene: 0. This CDR3 spans 13 amino acids. Looked up from germline, CDR1 is LGHDT and CDR2 is YNNKEL (reference sequence). This chain's CDR3 is CASSHRGNQPQHF. The CDR3, as DNA: TGTGCCAGCAGCCACAGGGGGAATCAGCCCCAGCATTTT. The full variable domain, in which reference TRBV3-1 and TRBJ1-5 provide the parts outside the CDR3, is DTAVSQTPKYLVTQMGNDKSIKCEQNLGHDTMYWYKQDSKKFLKIMFSYNNKELIINETVPNRFSPKSPDKAHLNLHINSLELGDSAVYFCASSHRGNQPQHFGDGTRLSIL.

V and J are TRBV2 and TRBJ1-5; D is undetermined. This CDR3 has 13 amino acids. Germline-derived CDR1 and CDR2 are SNHLY and FYNNEI. V lost 4 bases and J lost 3, with 7 bases in between. CDR3 in DNA: TGTGCCAGCAGTGGGCTGATCAATCAGCCCCAGCATTTT. Translated, it gives CASSGLINQPQHF.

The chain employs TRBV6-2 or TRBV6-3 and TRBJ2-1, with D maybe TRBD1 (5 bases). This CDR3 spans 12 amino acids. V was pared by 7 bases and J by 9 bases, with 13 bases between. CDR1 is MNHEY and CDR2 is SVGEGT in the germline V gene. CDR3 coding DNA: TGTGCCAGCAAGAGCTCAGGGTTTGAGCAGTTCTTC. This translates into CASKSSGFEQFF.

There are many counts of this clonotype. The V call is TRBV7-2, the J call TRBJ2-7; tentatively, D is TRBD2 (6 bases). This CDR3 region has 14 residues. Trimming took 1 base from V and 3 from J, leaving 10 bases between them. Germline V gives CDR1 SGHTA, CDR2 FQGNSA. The CDR3 here is CASSLVRGSYEQYF. For the CDR3, the DNA is TGTGCCAGCAGCTTAGTCCGGGGGAGCTACGAGCAGTACTTC.

This clonotype has a count of ten or more. V gene TRBV5-5 combines with J gene TRBJ1-5; D uncertain. The ends were cut back, 1 base at V and 0 bases at J, with 8 bases in the middle. The CDR3 spans 15 residues. Germline V lookup: CDR1 SGHKS, CDR2 YYEKEE (reference sequence). The CDR3 region is CASSLSAASNQPQHF. The CDR3 bases are TGTGCCAGCAGCTTGTCGGCAGCTAGCAATCAGCCCCAGCATTTT.

This clonotype was found a few times. This rearrangement joins TRBV11-2 to TRBJ2-7, with D uncertain. The germline V gene encodes CDR1 SGHAT and CDR2 FQNNGV. The CDR3 totals 18 residues. Between the trimmed V and J ends, which lost 1 base and 2 bases, there was a span of 21 bases. The CDR3 region is CASSLGPTGADLTYEQYF. CDR3 nucleotide sequence: TGTGCCAGCAGCTTAGGACCAACCGGCGCAGACCTGACCTACGAGCAGTACTTC.

This clonotype was observed many times. This chain connects TRBV6-5 to TRBJ1-1; D is possibly TRBD1 (5 bases). The CDR3 totals 14 residues. The V and J ends lost 0 bases and 6 bases respectively, with 11 bases between them. Germline CDR1 is MNHEY and CDR2 is SVGAGI. CDR3 nucleotides: TGTGCCAGCAGTTACTCGGGGGAGGGAGCTGAAGCTTTCTTT. Residues: CASSYSGEGAEAFF.

This clonotype has at least ten counts. The CDR3 DNA reads as TGCAGCGTTGCTTGGGAGCGGGAGGCGTCAGATACGCAGTATTTT. Translated: CSVAWEREASDTQYF. The J gene is TRBJ2-3, the V gene TRBV29-1; TRBD2 matches at 9 bases. The V gene end was trimmed by 4 bases and the J gene end by 4 bases; junction bases not matched to a gene: 9. The CDR3 is 15 residues long. The V gene's germline CDR1 is SQVTM and CDR2 ANQGSEA.

This clonotype was observed at least ten times. The DNA of the CDR3 is TGTGCCAGCAGTCTAAGGACAGGGTGGGGGACTGAAGCTTTCTTT. This codes for CASSLRTGWGTEAFF. V gene TRBV7-6 combines with J gene TRBJ1-1, with 8 bases aligning to TRBD1. The germline V gene encodes CDR1 SGHVS and CDR2 FNYEAQ. After removal of 6 bases from V and 5 bases from J, the junction contained 11 bases not matched to a gene. This CDR3 spans 15 amino acids. The complete variable domain, with remaining parts taken from reference TRBV7-6 and TRBJ1-1, reads GAGVSQSPRYKVTKRGQDVALRCDPISGHVSLYWYRQALGQGPEFLTYFNYEAQQDKSGLPNDRFSAERPEGSISTLTIQRTEQRDSAMYRCASSLRTGWGTEAFFGQGTRLTVV.

This clonotype was counted ten times or more. The V and J genes are TRBV7-9 and TRBJ2-6; 7 bases agree with TRBD1. Germline loops: CDR1 SEHNR, CDR2 FQNEAQ (reference sequence). Unmatched junction bases numbered 10, after V lost 5 bases and J lost 0 bases. There are 18 residues in the CDR3. The CDR3 DNA follows: TGTGCCAGCAGCGCAAACAGGGGTGACAGCTCTGGGGCCAACGTCCTGACTTTC. Encoded protein: CASSANRGDSSGANVLTF.

This clonotype was seen at least ten times. At one end, the junction sequence differs from germline, possibly due to a read error. The V gene is TRBV7-7, the J gene TRBJ2-5, with D hard to call. This CDR3 has 13 residues. CDR1 SSHAT and CDR2 FNYEAQ come from the germline V gene (reference sequence). The CDR3 protein is CASSQVSQETQYF. DNA for the CDR3: TGTGCTAGCAGCCAAGTTTCCCAAGAGACCCAGTACTTC.

V usage is TRBV20-1 and J usage is TRBJ2-1; the D call may be TRBD1 or TRBD2 (5 bases each). From germline, CDR1 is DFQATT and CDR2 SNEGSKA (reference sequence). The CDR3 spans 11 residues. The CDR3 here is CSARWDPGQFF. For the CDR3, the DNA is TGCAGCGCCCGTTGGGACCCAGGGCAGTTCTTC.

This clonotype occurred many times. V usage is TRBV5-1 and J usage is TRBJ2-1; D not certain. Germline lookup yields CDR1 SGHRS and CDR2 YFSETQ. The CDR3 is 15 amino acids. Trimming took off 0 bases at V and 5 bases at J, with 12 bases between the two ends. The CDR3: CASSLGQVSNNEQFF. Here the CDR3 DNA reads TGCGCCAGCAGCTTGGGGCAGGTCTCGAACAATGAGCAGTTCTTC.

This clonotype occurred many times. The rearrangement links TRBV7-8 to TRBJ1-2; 9 bases align to TRBD1. CDR1 is SGHVS and CDR2 is FQNEAQ in the germline V gene. This CDR3 has 16 residues. The trim removed 0 bases at V and 7 bases at J, leaving 9 bases unmatched. CDR3 in amino acids: CASSLARGQGLGGYTF. In DNA form, the CDR3 reads TGTGCCAGCAGCTTAGCTCGGGGACAGGGTTTGGGTGGCTACACCTTC.

This clonotype was counted at least ten times. The rearrangement links TRBV5-5 to TRBJ1-1; tentative D call: TRBD1 (6 bases). Germline CDR1 and CDR2: SGHKS and YYEKEE (reference sequence). CDR3 size: 12 residues. Trimming pared 7 bases from V and 8 bases from J, leaving 15 bases between. The CDR3 DNA reads as TGTGCCAGCTCTTCCGAGGGGGTAGAAGCTTTCTTT. Amino acid sequence: CASSSEGVEAFF.